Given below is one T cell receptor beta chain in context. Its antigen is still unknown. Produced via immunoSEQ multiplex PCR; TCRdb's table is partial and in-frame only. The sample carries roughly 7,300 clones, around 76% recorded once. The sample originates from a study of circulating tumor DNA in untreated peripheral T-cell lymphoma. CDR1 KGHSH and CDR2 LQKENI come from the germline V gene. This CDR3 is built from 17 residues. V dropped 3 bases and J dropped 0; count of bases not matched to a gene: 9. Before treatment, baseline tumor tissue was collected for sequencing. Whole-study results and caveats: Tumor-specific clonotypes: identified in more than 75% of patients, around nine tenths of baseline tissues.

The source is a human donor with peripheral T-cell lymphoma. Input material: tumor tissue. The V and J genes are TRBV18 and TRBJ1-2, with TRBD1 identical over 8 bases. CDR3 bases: TGTGCCAGCTCACCTTCGGCAGGGGGCCCCCCTAACTATGGCTACACCTTC. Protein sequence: CASSPSAGGPPNYGYTF.